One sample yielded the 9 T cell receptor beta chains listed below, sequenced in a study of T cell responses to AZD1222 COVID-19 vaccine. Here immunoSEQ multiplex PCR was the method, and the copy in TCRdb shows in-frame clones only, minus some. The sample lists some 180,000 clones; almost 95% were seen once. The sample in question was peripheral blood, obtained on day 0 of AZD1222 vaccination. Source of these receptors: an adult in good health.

CDR3 DNA sequence: TGTGCCAGCAGCCAAATAGGACAGGAGCTCTACGAGCAGTACTTC. It yields the protein CASSQIGQELYEQYF. J is TRBJ2-7 and V is TRBV14; 7 bases match TRBD1. In germline, CDR1 is SGHDN, CDR2 FVKESK. The V gene end was trimmed by 2 bases and the J gene end by 3 bases; junction bases not matched to a gene: 7. The CDR3 has 15 amino acids.

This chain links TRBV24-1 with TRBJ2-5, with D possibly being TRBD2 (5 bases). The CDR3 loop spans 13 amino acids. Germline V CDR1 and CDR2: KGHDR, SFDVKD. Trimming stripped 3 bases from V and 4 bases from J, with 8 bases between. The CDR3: CATSDPRGETQYF. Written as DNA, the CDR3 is TGTGCCACCAGTGATCCCCGGGGAGAGACCCAGTACTTC.

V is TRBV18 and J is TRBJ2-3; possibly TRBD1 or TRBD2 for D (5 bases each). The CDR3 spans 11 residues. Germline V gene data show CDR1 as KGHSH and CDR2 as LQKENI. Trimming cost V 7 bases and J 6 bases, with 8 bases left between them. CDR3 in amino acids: CASFEGDTQYF. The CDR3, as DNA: TGTGCCAGCTTCGAGGGGGATACGCAGTATTTT.

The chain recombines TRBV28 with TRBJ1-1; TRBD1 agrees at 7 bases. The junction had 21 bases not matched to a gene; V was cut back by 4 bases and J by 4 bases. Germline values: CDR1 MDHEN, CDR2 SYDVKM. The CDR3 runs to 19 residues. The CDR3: CASSSQDRVYFRVTTEAFF. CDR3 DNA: TGTGCCAGCAGTTCCCAAGACAGGGTTTACTTTCGGGTGACCACTGAAGCTTTCTTT.

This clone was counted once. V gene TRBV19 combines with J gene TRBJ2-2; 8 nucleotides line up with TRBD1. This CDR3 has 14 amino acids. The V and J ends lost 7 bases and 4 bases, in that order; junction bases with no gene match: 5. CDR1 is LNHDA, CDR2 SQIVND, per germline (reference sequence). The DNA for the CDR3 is TGTGCCAGTATGGGGGACAGGAGCACCGGGGAGCTGTTTTTT. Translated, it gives CASMGDRSTGELFF.

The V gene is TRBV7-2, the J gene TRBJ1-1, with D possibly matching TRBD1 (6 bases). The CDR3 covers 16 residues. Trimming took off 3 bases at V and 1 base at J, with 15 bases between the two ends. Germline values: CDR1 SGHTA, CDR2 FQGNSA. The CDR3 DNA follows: TGTGCCAGCAGCTTCTCCGGGGGCGGGTGGAACACTGAAGCTTTCTTT. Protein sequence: CASSFSGGGWNTEAFF.

CDR3 sequence: CASSLDRGQRKLFF. The CDR3 DNA reads TGTGCCAGCTCACTGGACAGGGGGCAGAGAAAACTGTTTTTT. The chain couples TRBV18 to TRBJ1-4; 11 bases are a match to TRBD1. The V gene's germline CDR1 is KGHSH and CDR2 LQKENI. The CDR3 spans 14 residues. The junction had 5 bases not matched to a gene; V was cut back by 4 bases and J by 10 bases.

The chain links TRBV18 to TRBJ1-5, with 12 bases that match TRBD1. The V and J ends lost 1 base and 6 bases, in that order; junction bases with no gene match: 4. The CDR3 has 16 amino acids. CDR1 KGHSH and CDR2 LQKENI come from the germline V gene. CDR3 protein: CASSPQGQGAAQPQHF. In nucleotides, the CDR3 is TGTGCCAGCTCACCACAGGGACAGGGGGCGGCTCAGCCCCAGCATTTT.

CDR3 nucleotides: TGTGCCTGGGGCCCGGGGGGCAGGGAAGCTTTCTTT. Protein: CAWGPGGREAFF. The J gene is TRBJ1-1, the V gene TRBV30; possible D gene TRBD1, 6 bases. Germline CDR1 is GTSNPN and CDR2 is SVGIG (reference sequence). Between the trimmed V and J ends, which lost 5 bases and 8 bases, there was a span of 15 bases. CDR3 length: 12 amino acids.